This T cell receptor (beta chain) was documented in a study of molecular identifiers for immune sequencing clone quantification. Previously published methods and listed TCR primers were used for the bulk TCR libraries. MiXCR, applied by TCRdb to the PCR reads, yields one record per CDR3 protein. Of about 640,000 distinct CDR3 sequences in the sample, 15% to 20% were seen once. From germline, CDR1 is SQVTM and CDR2 ANQGSEA. The length of the CDR3 is 14 residues. V shed 7 bases, J shed 1 base, and the junction held 5 bases outside the gene matches. This clonotype was recorded many times. Based on a CD8+CD4-CCR7+CD45RA+ profile, naive CD8 T cells were sorted.

The receptor's source is a human donor in good health. Some libraries in this study had Jurkat cell RNA spiked in. V is TRBV29-1 and J is TRBJ2-1, with 9 bases identical to TRBD1. Sequencing was carried out using naive CD8+ T cells from blood, with Jurkat cell RNA spiked in. The subset: FACS-sorted CD8+CD4-CCR7+CD45RA+ naive T cells. This CDR3 is CSGQGQGSYNEQFF. In DNA, the CDR3 is TGCAGCGGCCAAGGACAGGGGTCCTACAATGAGCAGTTCTTC.